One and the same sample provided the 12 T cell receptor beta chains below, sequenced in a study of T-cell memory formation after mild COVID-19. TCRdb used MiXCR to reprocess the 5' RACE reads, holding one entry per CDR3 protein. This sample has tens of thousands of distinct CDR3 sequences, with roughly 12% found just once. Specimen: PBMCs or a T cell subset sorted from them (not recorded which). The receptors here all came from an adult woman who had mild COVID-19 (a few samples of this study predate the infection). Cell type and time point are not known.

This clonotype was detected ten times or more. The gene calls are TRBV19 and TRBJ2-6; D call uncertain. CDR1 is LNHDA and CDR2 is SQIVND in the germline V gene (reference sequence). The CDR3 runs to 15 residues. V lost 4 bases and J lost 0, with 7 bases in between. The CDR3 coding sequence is TGTGCCAGTAGTACCACAATCTCTGGGGCCAACGTCCTGACTTTC. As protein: CASSTTISGANVLTF.

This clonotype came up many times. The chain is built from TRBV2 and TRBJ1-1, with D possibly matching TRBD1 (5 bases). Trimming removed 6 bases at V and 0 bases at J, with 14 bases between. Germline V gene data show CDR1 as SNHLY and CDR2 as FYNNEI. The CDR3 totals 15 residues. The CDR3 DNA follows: TGTGCCAGCAGGGACCGGCAGGGTATGAACACTGAAGCTTTCTTT. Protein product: CASRDRQGMNTEAFF.

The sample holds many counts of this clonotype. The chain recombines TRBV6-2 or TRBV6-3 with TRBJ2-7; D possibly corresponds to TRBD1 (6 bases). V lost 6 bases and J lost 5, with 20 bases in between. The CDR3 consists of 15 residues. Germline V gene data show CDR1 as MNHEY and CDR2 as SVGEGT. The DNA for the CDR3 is TGTGCCAGCAGAAATGTCCAGGGGATGGGCGACGAGCAGTACTTC. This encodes CASRNVQGMGDEQYF.

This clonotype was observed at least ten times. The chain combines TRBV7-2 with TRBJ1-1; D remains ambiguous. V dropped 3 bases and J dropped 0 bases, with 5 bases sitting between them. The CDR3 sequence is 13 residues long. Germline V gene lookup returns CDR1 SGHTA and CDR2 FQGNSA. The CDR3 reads CASSFGMNTEAFF. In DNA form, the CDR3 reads TGTGCCAGCAGCTTCGGGATGAACACTGAAGCTTTCTTT.

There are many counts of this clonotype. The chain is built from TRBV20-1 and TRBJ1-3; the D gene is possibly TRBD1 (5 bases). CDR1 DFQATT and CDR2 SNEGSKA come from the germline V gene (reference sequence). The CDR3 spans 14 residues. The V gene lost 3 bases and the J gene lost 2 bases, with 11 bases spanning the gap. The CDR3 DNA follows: TGCAGTGCTAGCACCCAGGGAGCTGGAAACACCATATATTTT. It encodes CSASTQGAGNTIYF.

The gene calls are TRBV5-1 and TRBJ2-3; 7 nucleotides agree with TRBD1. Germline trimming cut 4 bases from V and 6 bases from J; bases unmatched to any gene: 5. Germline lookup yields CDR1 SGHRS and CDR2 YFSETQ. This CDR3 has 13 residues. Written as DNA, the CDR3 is TGCGCCAGCAGCCCGTCACAGGGGGATACGCAGTATTTT. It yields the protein CASSPSQGDTQYF.

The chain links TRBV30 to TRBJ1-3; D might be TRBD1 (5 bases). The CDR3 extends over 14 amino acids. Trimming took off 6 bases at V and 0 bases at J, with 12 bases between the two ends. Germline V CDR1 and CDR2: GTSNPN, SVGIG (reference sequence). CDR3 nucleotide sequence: TGTGCCTGCCCACCGGACAACTCTGGAAACACCATATATTTT. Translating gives CACPPDNSGNTIYF.

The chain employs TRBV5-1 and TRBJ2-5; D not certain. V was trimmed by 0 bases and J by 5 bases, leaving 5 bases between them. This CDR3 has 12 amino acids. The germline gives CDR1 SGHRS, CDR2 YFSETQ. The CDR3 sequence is CASSLDGETQYF. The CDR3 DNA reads TGCGCCAGCAGCTTGGACGGGGAGACCCAGTACTTC.

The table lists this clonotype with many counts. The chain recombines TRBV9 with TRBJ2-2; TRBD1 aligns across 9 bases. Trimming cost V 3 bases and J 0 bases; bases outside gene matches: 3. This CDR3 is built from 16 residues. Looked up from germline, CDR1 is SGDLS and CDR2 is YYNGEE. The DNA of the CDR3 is TGTGCCAGCAGCGGAGACAGGGGGACGAACACCGGGGAGCTGTTTTTT. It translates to CASSGDRGTNTGELFF.

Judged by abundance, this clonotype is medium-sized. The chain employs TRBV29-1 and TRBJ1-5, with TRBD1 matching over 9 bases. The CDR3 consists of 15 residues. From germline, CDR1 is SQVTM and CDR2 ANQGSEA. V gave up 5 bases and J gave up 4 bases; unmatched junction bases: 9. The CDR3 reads CSVSDRGLGNQPQHF. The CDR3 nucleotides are TGCAGCGTTTCGGACAGGGGTTTAGGAAATCAGCCCCAGCATTTT.

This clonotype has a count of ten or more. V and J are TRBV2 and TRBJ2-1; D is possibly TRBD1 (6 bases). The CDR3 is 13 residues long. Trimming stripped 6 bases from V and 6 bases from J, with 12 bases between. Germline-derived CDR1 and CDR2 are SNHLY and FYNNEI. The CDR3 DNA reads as TGTGCCAGCAGGAGGGACATGGGCAATGAGCAGTTCTTC. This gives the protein CASRRDMGNEQFF.

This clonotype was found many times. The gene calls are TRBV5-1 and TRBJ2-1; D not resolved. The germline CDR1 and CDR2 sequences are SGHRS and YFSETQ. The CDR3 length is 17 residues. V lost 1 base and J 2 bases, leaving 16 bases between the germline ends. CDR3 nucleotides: TGCGCCAGCAGCTTGTCCCCCCTGGGCGGCCCCTACAATGAGCAGTTCTTC. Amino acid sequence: CASSLSPLGGPYNEQFF.